A single T cell receptor (beta chain) is shown here with its context. There is no known antigen for this receptor. Nothing much larger sits one base from this clone, and base qualities are not available. The sample is drawn from a study of T cell responses to AZD1222 COVID-19 vaccine (dated by TCRdb to the early 2020s). The study in broad terms: A total of under 250 trial participants underwent TCR sequencing, of whom approximately 200 had received two doses of AZD1222 and 26 had received two doses of the MenACWY control vaccine. Trial participants were enrolled into age subgroups of 18-55, 56-69 and 70-plus years, which contained 148, 28 and 57 TCR-sequenced participants, respectively.

The time point label on this specimen signifies: baseline before first vaccination. According to the study, the label for this sample's treatment or condition signals: meningococcal conjugate vaccine given as trial control. Vaccinee samples were obtained from the UK trials COV001 and COV002, which included a single-blind randomized controlled phase 2/3 trial of AZD1222 (ChAdOx1 nCoV-19) in healthy adults. For TCRbeta chain sequencing, PBMC samples were collected from trial participants at day 0 and at day 28 after the second dose. Study-wide findings and limitations: Only five or six AZD1222 recipients were SARS-CoV-2 seropositive at baseline, limiting conclusions about previously exposed vaccinees. In the small 56-69-year group, the increase in depth fell short of significance, most likely because of low power. Because no day 14 peak-response samples were available, repertoires were characterized only after the peak T cell response. Most participants were white British and females outnumbered males, and the authors suggested that clonal diversity may have been underestimated. After two AZD1222 doses, both the breadth and the depth of spike-specific TCRs were significantly higher than at day 0 and than in MenACWY recipients. Vaccine-associated CD4 TCRs spanned the whole spike protein, with dominant responses in regions 160-218 and 743-854. Nearly half of unique spike-specific TCRs reportedly recognized epitopes outside regions mutated in the B.1.351 and B.1.1.7 variants.

The CDR3 regions of human TCRbeta chains were analyzed by immunosequencing. As for how the authors treated the data: Repertoire TCRs were matched against a reference library of SARS-CoV-2-specific TCRs generated with the MIRA antigen-specificity platform. Breadth was defined as the fraction of unique TCRs that were SARS-CoV-2-associated, and depth was defined as the fraction of total T cells that were SARS-CoV-2-associated. Using the MIRA data, each spike-specific TCR was assigned both to the spike region to which the TCR was reactive and to a CD4 or CD8 class. Log10-transformed breadth and depth values were compared by one-way ANOVA with Sidak's multiple comparisons tests. TCRdb's version of the immuneACCESS table is confined to in-frame rearrangements and falls short of the full clone set. An unresolved V gene accounts for under half of the shortfall where checked; the remainder is of unknown origin. V and J calls and clone size are those listed in that table; D and trimming were worked out from the DNA. The sample table contains about 110,000 clones; only one count was recorded for around 90% of them. Of the sample, about 3% falls within the top ten clones.

The CDR3 runs 12 residues from the cysteine to the phenylalanine. Only the CDR3 DNA stays, 36 bases, in frame from base 1. The receptor was isolated from an adult in good health. Sequences were derived from peripheral blood, sampled on day 0 of MenACWY control vaccination. This chain is built from TRBV12-2 and TRBJ1-5. TRBV12-2 corresponds to a pseudogene. The CDR3 has the sequence CASRLVTVSQHF. In nucleotides, the sequence is TGTGCAAGTCGCTTAGTAACGGTGTCCCAGCATTTT.